Included here is one TCR beta chain sequence, with context. This clone has only one observation. Its recognized antigen is unknown. No base qualities exist here, and no much larger clone lies one base off it. These data belong to a study of somatic mutations in cytotoxic T cells in rheumatoid arthritis listed by TCRdb under 2017. As for the study more broadly: A FACSAria II or Sony SH800 was used to flow-sort some V beta antibody-stained T-cell populations at nearly 100% purity, and TCRB sequencing was also done on sorted V beta1+ cells. Patients and controls did not essentially differ in median age, which was nearly identical between the groups. A total of 65 rheumatoid arthritis patients and about 21 healthy controls underwent TCRB deep sequencing. To characterize clonality, the study used TCRB deep sequencing while asking whether somatic mutations are carried by expanded CD8+ T-cell clones in newly diagnosed, untreated rheumatoid arthritis.

Per the germline V gene, MNHEY is the CDR1 and SVGAGI is the CDR2. Between the V and J ends, shortened by 4 bases and 2 bases respectively, the junction contains 18 bases. From its cysteine to its phenylalanine, the CDR3 spans 16 amino acids. Only CDR3 DNA is held: 48 bases, read in frame from base 1. Genomic DNA underwent TCRB CDR3 sequencing using the immunoSEQ assay. The authors' analysis ran thus. Analyses were restricted to productive TCRB rearrangements. A clone was defined by a unique TCRB CDR3 sequence, and clonality was computed as a productive clonality index based on Shannon entropy. Repertoire overlap between two samples was calculated from the template counts of each clone relative to total templates per sample. V-gene usage measured by flow cytometry correlated with TCRB sequencing V-gene usage, with a Spearman r of roughly 0.55. TCRdb took this table from immuneACCESS and kept in-frame rearrangements with V and J called. Such tables lack part of the clones; where checked against another copy, unresolved V genes explain under half of the gap, and the rest is unexplained. The V and J calls and clone size are taken from that table; D and trimming were inferred from the DNA. This sample has roughly 18,000 clones in its table, and 70% to 75% of those were observed once. About a fifth of the sample rests with the top ten.

General findings and caveats noted by the study authors: An increase of CD8+ clonality with age was seen in patients (Spearman r ~ 0.49) but not in healthy controls. The antigen targets of the expanded CD8+ clones were unknown, and absence from virus-specific databases did not rule out viral specificity. The slight underrepresentation of TRBV07 in patients was not corrected for multiple comparisons. Several identical CD8+ TCRB sequences were found in both blood and synovial fluid, and in 8 of 65 patients the largest CD8+ clone exceeded 20% of CD8+ cells. CD8+ T-cell clonality did not differ significantly between rheumatoid arthritis patients and age-matched healthy controls.

Buffy coats from about 22 blood donors served as healthy controls, a group that was 55% female with a median age of 56 years (range about 21-75). CD4+ and CD8+ cells were isolated by positive magnetic bead selection on an AutoMACS, and purity was checked by flow cytometry. Peripheral blood mononuclear cells were obtained using density gradient separation with Ficoll-Paque PLUS. Using Nucleospin Tissue or Tissue XS kits, DNA was extracted from CD4-enriched, CD8-enriched or PBMC samples, with quantification by a Qubit 2.0 fluorometer. The sequenced material came from CD8+ T cells sorted from blood. The receptor chain draws on TRBV6-5 and TRBJ2-7; matching of 5 bases hints at TRBD2 as the D gene. The source of this sequence is a woman between 55 and 75 years old in good health. The DNA is TGTGCCAGCAGTTGGACCCCGATAACTAGAGCCTACGAGCAGTACTTC. Its translation reads: CASSWTPITRAYEQYF.